The rows below give T cell receptor beta chains drawn from one sample of a study of patients and donors after allogeneic stem cell transplantation. TCRdb reprocessed the RT-PCR reads with MiXCR, giving one entry per CDR3 protein. There are about 150,000 distinct CDR3 sequences in the sample; 24% occur only once, and approximately 26% lies in the top ten. Sequencing was performed on blood, either unsorted or a sorted T cell fraction (not recorded which). The receptors originated from a human donor who was either an allogeneic HSCT recipient or a stem cell or donor lymphocyte infusion donor (not recorded which). It is not recorded whose cells these are; they may come from a transplant donor. Each CDR3 is given with its conserved first and last residue. A D gene is named only where the DNA matches it firmly. The size of a clone is reported for some rows only, either as once, few or many, or as a class for expanded clones.

CDR3	DNA	V	J	size	D
CASRGPGRSVASPLHF	TGTGCCAGCAGGGGGCCGGGCAGGTCGGTGGCATCACCCCTCCACTTT	TRBV9	TRBJ1-6	NA	NA
CASSEAGGITDTQYF	TGTGCCAGCAGTGAAGCCGGCGGGATCACAGATACGCAGTATTTT	TRBV2	TRBJ2-3	NA	NA
CASSLGARTLSQPQHF	TGTGCCAGCAGCTTAGGGGCCCGGACGCTATCTCAGCCCCAGCATTTT	TRBV7-8	TRBJ1-5	NA	NA
CASSLGTALNTEAFF	TGTGCCAGCAGCTTAGGGACAGCATTGAACACTGAAGCTTTCTTT	TRBV11-2	TRBJ1-1	NA	NA
CSASRQGGGQPQHF	TGCAGTGCTAGTAGGCAGGGAGGTGGTCAGCCCCAGCATTTT	TRBV20-1	TRBJ1-5	NA	NA
CASSQDRGSLGTQYF	TGCGCCAGCAGCCAAGACCGCGGGAGTTTGGGTACGCAGTATTTT	TRBV4-3	TRBJ2-3	NA	TRBD2
CASSLPGRYTIYF	TGTGCCAGCAGTTTACCCGGGAGGTACACCATATATTTT	TRBV12-3/TRBV12-4	TRBJ1-3	NA	NA
CASSYSYQGSFFGEAFF	TGTGCCAGCAGTTATTCTTACCAGGGGTCTTTCTTTGGGGAAGCTTTCTTT	TRBV6-5	TRBJ1-1	NA	NA
CSARSGTSGDYEQYF	TGCAGTGCTAGATCCGGGACTAGCGGGGACTACGAGCAGTACTTC	TRBV20-1	TRBJ2-7	few	TRBD2
CSVEGVWQETQYF	TGCAGCGTTGAAGGGGTATGGCAGGAGACCCAGTACTTC	TRBV29-1	TRBJ2-5	once	NA
CASSLARMENSGNTIYF	TGCGCCAGCAGCTTGGCCAGGATGGAGAACTCTGGAAACACCATATATTTT	TRBV5-1	TRBJ1-3	few	NA
CASHSGPNQPQHF	TGTGCCAGCCATTCGGGCCCCAATCAGCCCCAGCATTTT	TRBV28	TRBJ1-5	few	NA
CASSQGQGAYGANVLTF	TGTGCCAGCAGCCAAGGACAGGGGGCGTATGGGGCCAACGTCCTGACTTTC	TRBV12-3/TRBV12-4	TRBJ2-6	few	TRBD1
CASLSAGSYNEQFF	TGTGCCAGCCTATCTGCGGGCTCCTACAATGAGCAGTTCTTC	TRBV6-2/TRBV6-3	TRBJ2-1	NA	NA
CASSYTGDTDTQYF	TGTGCCAGCAGCTACACAGGAGACACAGATACGCAGTATTTT	TRBV12-3/TRBV12-4	TRBJ2-3	few	NA
CASSNAFDSTDTQYF	TGTGCCAGCAGCAACGCCTTTGACAGCACAGATACGCAGTATTTT	TRBV7-3	TRBJ2-3	few	NA
CASSSLRGRSTGELFF	TGCGCCAGCAGCTCCCTTCGGGGGCGGAGCACCGGGGAGCTGTTTTTT	TRBV5-1	TRBJ2-2	NA	NA
CSASGVNTGELFF	TGCAGTGCTAGCGGGGTAAACACCGGGGAGCTGTTTTTT	TRBV20-1	TRBJ2-2	few	NA
CSARDIITNLLNTDTQYF	TGCAGTGCTAGAGATATTATAACTAATTTATTGAACACAGATACGCAGTATTTT	TRBV20-1	TRBJ2-3	NA	NA
CSANPERTISYNEQFF	TGCAGTGCCAACCCGGAGAGGACAATCTCCTACAATGAGCAGTTCTTC	TRBV20-1	TRBJ2-1	NA	NA
CASSSGTGATPLHF	TGTGCCAGCAGCTCCGGGACAGGTGCCACACCCCTCCACTTT	TRBV7-8	TRBJ1-6	few	TRBD1
CASSVRVFGNEQFF	TGTGCCAGCAGCGTCAGGGTCTTTGGGAATGAGCAGTTCTTC	TRBV9	TRBJ2-1	NA	NA
CASSAGGTLNNEQFF	TGTGCCAGCAGCGCGGGCGGTACTCTTAACAATGAGCAGTTCTTC	TRBV9	TRBJ2-1	NA	NA
CASSLGYGQPQHF	TGTGCCAGCAGCCTAGGCTACGGACAGCCCCAGCATTTT	TRBV14	TRBJ1-5	NA	NA
CSVEDLGTWDSMNTEAFF	TGCAGCGTTGAAGATCTTGGAACCTGGGACAGCATGAACACTGAAGCTTTCTTT	TRBV29-1	TRBJ1-1	NA	TRBD1
CASSQELSLYEQYF	TGCGCCAGCAGCCAAGAGCTTAGCTTATACGAGCAGTACTTC	TRBV4-3	TRBJ2-7	NA	NA
CSARVRMTNEKLFF	TGCAGTGCTAGAGTTCGGATGACGAATGAAAAACTGTTTTTT	TRBV20-1	TRBJ1-4	NA	NA
CASSSLQGNTEAFF	TGTGCCAGCAGCTCATTACAGGGAAACACTGAAGCTTTCTTT	TRBV7-9	TRBJ1-1	few	NA
CSVGMPGQGTGAEAFF	TGCAGCGTTGGCATGCCGGGACAGGGGACTGGCGCTGAAGCTTTCTTT	TRBV29-1	TRBJ1-1	NA	TRBD1
CASSEQGARETQYF	TGCGCCAGCAGCGAACAGGGGGCGCGGGAGACCCAGTACTTC	TRBV5-1	TRBJ2-5	NA	TRBD1
CASSLRQIMNTEAFF	TGTGCCAGCAGTTTAAGACAGATCATGAACACTGAAGCTTTCTTT	TRBV6-5	TRBJ1-1	NA	NA
CASSLRLISYNEQFF	TGTGCCAGCAGCTTGAGATTGATCTCCTACAATGAGCAGTTCTTC	TRBV13	TRBJ2-1	few	NA
CASSRLAGGQETQYF	TGTGCCAGCAGTCGACTAGCGGGAGGACAAGAGACCCAGTACTTC	TRBV12-3/TRBV12-4	TRBJ2-5	NA	TRBD2
CASSQDLWGEITDTQYF	TGCGCCAGCAGCCAAGATCTTTGGGGGGAGATTACAGATACGCAGTATTTT	TRBV4-3	TRBJ2-3	few	NA
CSVAGTAAYEQYF	TGCAGCGTCGCCGGGACAGCCGCCTACGAGCAGTACTTC	TRBV29-1	TRBJ2-7	NA	TRBD1
CASTNRANQPQHF	TGTGCCAGCACTAACAGGGCCAATCAGCCCCAGCATTTT	TRBV6-6	TRBJ1-5	many	NA
CSVPDGRNEKLFF	TGCAGCGTTCCGGACGGGAGAAATGAAAAACTGTTTTTT	TRBV29-1	TRBJ1-4	few	NA
CSAPAFGQGDNEKLFF	TGCAGTGCGCCCGCCTTCGGACAGGGGGATAATGAAAAACTGTTTTTT	TRBV20-1	TRBJ1-4	NA	TRBD1
CSVDQGANTEAFF	TGCAGCGTTGACCAGGGGGCGAACACTGAAGCTTTCTTT	TRBV29-1	TRBJ1-1	NA	TRBD1
CASSSAPSRQKYGYTF	TGTGCCAGCAGTTCCGCGCCTTCGAGGCAGAAGTATGGCTACACCTTC	TRBV27	TRBJ1-2	few	NA
CASGYPGSEAFF	TGTGCTAGTGGTTATCCAGGGTCTGAAGCTTTCTTT	TRBV12-5	TRBJ1-1	few	NA
CASSLAWTTDTQYF	TGCGCCAGCAGCTTGGCCTGGACCACAGATACGCAGTATTTT	TRBV5-1	TRBJ2-3	few	NA
CASSLRRGSTDTQYF	TGTGCCAGCAGTCTTCGGCGGGGGAGCACAGATACGCAGTATTTT	TRBV5-6	TRBJ2-3	NA	TRBD2
CASRWTGMETQYF	TGTGCCAGCAGATGGACAGGGATGGAGACCCAGTACTTC	TRBV25-1	TRBJ2-5	NA	TRBD1
CASSLVGPPPRNNEQFF	TGTGCCAGCAGCTTGGTGGGACCGCCCCCAAGAAACAATGAGCAGTTCTTC	TRBV5-6	TRBJ2-1	NA	NA
CASSLAGDPNEKLFF	TGCGCCAGCAGCTTGGCGGGGGATCCAAATGAAAAACTGTTTTTT	TRBV5-1	TRBJ1-4	few	NA
CASSLRDYYNSPLHF	TGTGCCAGCAGCTTAAGGGATTACTATAATTCACCCCTCCACTTT	TRBV7-8	TRBJ1-6	NA	NA
CASMRLNTEAFF	TGTGCCAGCATGCGCCTAAACACTGAAGCTTTCTTT	TRBV6-5	TRBJ1-1	many	NA
CASSSPVNRFNSPLHF	TGTGCCAGCAGCTCCCCAGTGAACAGGTTTAATTCACCCCTCCACTTT	TRBV7-2	TRBJ1-6	NA	NA
CASARDRVYGYTF	TGTGCCAGCGCTCGCGACAGGGTCTATGGCTACACCTTC	TRBV27	TRBJ1-2	NA	TRBD1
CASSLSGAGDTEAFF	TGTGCCAGCAGCTTGAGTGGGGCAGGGGACACTGAAGCTTTCTTT	TRBV7-2	TRBJ1-1	NA	NA
CSVWTGSEQYF	TGCAGCGTTTGGACAGGGTCCGAGCAGTACTTC	TRBV29-1	TRBJ2-7	NA	TRBD1
CASSIDPRDASGGELFF	TGTGCCAGTAGTATAGACCCCAGGGATGCAAGTGGCGGGGAGCTGTTTTTT	TRBV19	TRBJ2-2	few	NA
CSAREMYGYTF	TGCAGTGCTAGAGAGATGTATGGCTACACCTTC	TRBV20-1	TRBJ1-2	NA	NA